These T cell receptor beta chains were read from a single sample in a study of shared clonotypes between healthy human individuals. Sequencing was performed with immunoSEQ multiplex PCR; in TCRdb, only in-frame clones are kept and a portion is missing. Of some 2,000,000 clones in the sample, roughly 95% were seen once. Specimen: naive CD8+ T cells sorted from blood. All receptors derive from a man aged 18-30 years in good health. CDR3s include the opening cysteine and the closing phenylalanine or tryptophan. Each record gives: clone size, J gene, D gene, V gene, CDR3 DNA, CDR3 protein. The D gene is left open where the match is weak. Rows give clone size only sometimes, using once, few, many, or a class for an expanded clone.

clone_size: .
j_call: TRBJ2-7
d_call: TRBD1
v_call: TRBV27
cdr3_nt: TGTGCCAGCCGGGACAGGGGCCACGAGCAGTACTTC
cdr3_aa: CASRDRGHEQYF

clone_size: .
j_call: TRBJ2-1
d_call: TRBD1
v_call: TRBV7-9
cdr3_nt: TGTGCCAGCAGCTCACGACAGGGGGGCTATGAGCAGTTCTTC
cdr3_aa: CASSSRQGGYEQFF

clone_size: .
j_call: TRBJ2-1
d_call: TRBD1
v_call: TRBV18
cdr3_nt: TGTGCCAGCTCACCTCGACAGGGTTGGAATGAGCAGTTCTTC
cdr3_aa: CASSPRQGWNEQFF

clone_size: .
j_call: TRBJ1-2
d_call: .
v_call: TRBV7-9
cdr3_nt: TGTGCCAGCAGCCTCGTGGGGGGCGGTGGCTACACCTTC
cdr3_aa: CASSLVGGGGYTF

clone_size: .
j_call: TRBJ2-7
d_call: .
v_call: TRBV10-1
cdr3_nt: TGCGCCAGCAGTGAGTCAGGAGGCGAGCAGTACTTC
cdr3_aa: CASSESGGEQYF

clone_size: .
j_call: TRBJ2-1
d_call: TRBD2
v_call: TRBV4-2
cdr3_nt: TGTGCCAGCAGCCAAGAGCCCGGACTAGCGGGAGGGAGCCACAATGAGCAGTTCTTC
cdr3_aa: CASSQEPGLAGGSHNEQFF

clone_size: few
j_call: TRBJ1-6
d_call: .
v_call: TRBV30
cdr3_nt: TGTGCCTGGAGGGAAGGGGGGAATTCACCCCTCCACTTT
cdr3_aa: CAWREGGNSPLHF

clone_size: .
j_call: TRBJ2-7
d_call: TRBD2
v_call: TRBV5-1
cdr3_nt: TGCGCCAGCAGCTTCGCCGGGGGGGACGAGCAGTACTTC
cdr3_aa: CASSFAGGDEQYF

clone_size: .
j_call: TRBJ1-5
d_call: .
v_call: TRBV19
cdr3_nt: TGTGCCGCAAACGGACACAACAATCAGCCCCAGCATTTT
cdr3_aa: CAANGHNNQPQHF

clone_size: few
j_call: TRBJ2-2
d_call: .
v_call: TRBV18
cdr3_nt: TGTGCCAGCCCTGATGGGCACTGGGCTCTTTGGAAATCCCCCGGGGAGCTGTTTTTT
cdr3_aa: CASPDGHWALWKSPGELFF

clone_size: .
j_call: TRBJ2-1
d_call: TRBD2
v_call: TRBV19
cdr3_nt: TGTGCCACCCAGAAGCGGGAGAATGAGCAGTTCTTC
cdr3_aa: CATQKRENEQFF

clone_size: .
j_call: TRBJ2-2
d_call: TRBD1
v_call: TRBV15
cdr3_nt: TGTGCCACCAGCATCGGGACAGGGGGCAACACCGGGGAGCTGTTTTTT
cdr3_aa: CATSIGTGGNTGELFF

clone_size: .
j_call: TRBJ2-7
d_call: .
v_call: TRBV30
cdr3_nt: TGTGCCTGGAGCCACGGGACGGCCTACGAGCAGTACTTC
cdr3_aa: CAWSHGTAYEQYF